This T cell receptor (beta chain) comes out of a study of identical twins. The study's findings and limits: Monozygotic twins shared more out-of-frame TCR alpha than recombination models predicted.

TCRdb itself ran the 5' RACE reads through MiXCR, one entry per CDR3 protein. The table includes around 220,000 distinct CDR3 sequences, 11% to 15% detected once. As for this clonotype: Its antigen is unknown.

The CDR3 spans 15 residues. V was clipped by 2 bases and J by 4 bases; unmatched bases: 7. CDR1 MNHEY and CDR2 SVGAGI come from the germline V gene. Healthy Caucasians made up all donors. The sequence was obtained from a woman aged 18-35 years in good health. Sequenced material: memory (CD45RO+) T cells sorted from blood. The rearrangement links TRBV6-5 to TRBJ2-7; TRBD1 aligns across 8 bases. The CDR3 region is CASSYPGQGQYEQYF. The CDR3 nucleotides are TGTGCCAGCAGTTACCCCGGACAGGGTCAATACGAGCAGTACTTC.